This TCR beta chain was captured by sequencing in a study of a mutant IDH1 vaccine in newly diagnosed glioma. Overall study context: Patients received vaccination from 4-6 weeks after radiotherapy alone, or with temozolomide cycles.

Regarding this clone: What it binds is not known.

The CDR3 is 12 amino acids. V lost 0 bases, J lost 9 bases, and 12 bases lay in between. Germline V gene data show CDR1 as GTSNPN and CDR2 as SVGIG (reference sequence). Sequenced by immunoSEQ multiplex PCR; TCRdb stores in-frame clones only, minus some. This sample has around 61,000 clones, with over 70% found just once. The time point: week 47, end of study. The vaccine gave 300 ug of a 20-mer mutant IDH1 peptide subcutaneously per dose. The chain joins TRBV30 to TRBJ2-7; D call uncertain. The receptor comes from a man aged 50 to 60 with glioma. The sample here was PBMCs, taken from a glioma patient whose treatment included an IDH1 peptide vaccine. CDR3: CAWSVQGNGQYF. Here the CDR3 DNA reads TGTGCCTGGAGTGTACAAGGTAACGGGCAGTACTTC.